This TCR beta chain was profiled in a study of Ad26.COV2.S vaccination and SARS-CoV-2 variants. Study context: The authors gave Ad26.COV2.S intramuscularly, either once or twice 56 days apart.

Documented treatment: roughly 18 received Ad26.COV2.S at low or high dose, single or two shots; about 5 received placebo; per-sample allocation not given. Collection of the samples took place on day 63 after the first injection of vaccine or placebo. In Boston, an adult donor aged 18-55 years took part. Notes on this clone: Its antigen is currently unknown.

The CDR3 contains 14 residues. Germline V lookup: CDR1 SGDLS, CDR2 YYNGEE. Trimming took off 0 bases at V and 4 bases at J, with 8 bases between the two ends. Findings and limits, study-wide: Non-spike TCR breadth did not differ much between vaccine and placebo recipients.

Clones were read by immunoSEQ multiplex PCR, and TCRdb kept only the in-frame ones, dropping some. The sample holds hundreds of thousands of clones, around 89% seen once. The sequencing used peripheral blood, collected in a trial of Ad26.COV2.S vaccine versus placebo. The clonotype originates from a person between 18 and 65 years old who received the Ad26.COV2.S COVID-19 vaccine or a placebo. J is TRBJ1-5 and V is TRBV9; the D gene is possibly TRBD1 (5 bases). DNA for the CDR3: TGTGCCAGCAGCGTAGGGTCAGGGAATCAGCCCCAGCATTTT. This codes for CASSVGSGNQPQHF.